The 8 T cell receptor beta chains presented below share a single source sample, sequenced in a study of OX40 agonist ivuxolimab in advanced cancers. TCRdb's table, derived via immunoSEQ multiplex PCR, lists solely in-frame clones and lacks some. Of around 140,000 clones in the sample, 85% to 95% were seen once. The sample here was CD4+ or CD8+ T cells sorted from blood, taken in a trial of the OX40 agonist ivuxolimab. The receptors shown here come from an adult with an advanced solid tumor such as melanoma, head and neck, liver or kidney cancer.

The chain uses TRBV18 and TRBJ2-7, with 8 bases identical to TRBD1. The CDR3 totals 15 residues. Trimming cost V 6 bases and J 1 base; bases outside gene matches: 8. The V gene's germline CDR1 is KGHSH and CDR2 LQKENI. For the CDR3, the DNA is TGTGCCAGCTCTCGCGAAGGGACAGGATCCTACGAGCAGTACTTC. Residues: CASSREGTGSYEQYF.

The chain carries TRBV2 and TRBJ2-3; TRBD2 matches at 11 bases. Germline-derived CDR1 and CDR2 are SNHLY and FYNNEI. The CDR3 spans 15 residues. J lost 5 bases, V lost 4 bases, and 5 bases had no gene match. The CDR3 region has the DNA TGTGCCAGCAGTGGCTTAGCGGGGGGGGTAGATACGCAGTATTTT. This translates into CASSGLAGGVDTQYF.

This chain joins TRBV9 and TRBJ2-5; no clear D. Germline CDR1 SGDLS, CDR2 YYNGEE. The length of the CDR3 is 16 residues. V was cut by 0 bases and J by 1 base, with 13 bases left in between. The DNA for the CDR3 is TGTGCCAGCAGCGTAGCTAACAGCCCCGGCCAAGAGACCCAGTACTTC. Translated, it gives CASSVANSPGQETQYF.

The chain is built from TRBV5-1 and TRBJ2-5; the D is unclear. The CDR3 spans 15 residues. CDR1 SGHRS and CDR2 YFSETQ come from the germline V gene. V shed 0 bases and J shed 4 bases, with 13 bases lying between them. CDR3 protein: CASSLGPRQGETQYF. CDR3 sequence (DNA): TGCGCCAGCAGCTTGGGACCGAGACAAGGAGAGACCCAGTACTTC.

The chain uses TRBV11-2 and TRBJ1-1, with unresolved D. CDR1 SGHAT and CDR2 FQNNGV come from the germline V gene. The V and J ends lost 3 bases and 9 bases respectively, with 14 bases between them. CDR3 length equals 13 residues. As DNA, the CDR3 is TGTGCCAGCAGCTTCATCCTGGGAGGGAAAGCTTTCTTT. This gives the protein CASSFILGGKAFF.

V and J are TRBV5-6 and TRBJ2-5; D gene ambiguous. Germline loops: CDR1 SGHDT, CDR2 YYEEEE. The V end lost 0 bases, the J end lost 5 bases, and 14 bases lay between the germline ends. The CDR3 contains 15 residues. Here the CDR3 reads CASSLAGPTVETQYF. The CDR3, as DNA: TGTGCCAGCAGCTTGGCGGGCCCTACGGTCGAGACCCAGTACTTC.

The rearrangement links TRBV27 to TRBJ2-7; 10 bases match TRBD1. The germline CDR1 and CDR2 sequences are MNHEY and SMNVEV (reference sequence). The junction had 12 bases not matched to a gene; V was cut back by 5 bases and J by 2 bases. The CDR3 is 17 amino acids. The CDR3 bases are TGTGCCAGCAGTCCGGGACCCGGGACAGGGGCAACCTACGAGCAGTACTTC. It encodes CASSPGPGTGATYEQYF.

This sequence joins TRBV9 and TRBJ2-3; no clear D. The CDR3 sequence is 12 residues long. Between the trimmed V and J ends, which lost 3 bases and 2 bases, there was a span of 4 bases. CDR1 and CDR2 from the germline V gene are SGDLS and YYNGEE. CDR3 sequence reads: CASSADTDTQYF. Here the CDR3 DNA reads TGTGCCAGCAGCGCGGACACAGATACGCAGTATTTT.